Included here is one T cell receptor (beta chain) sequence, with context. The CDR3 runs to 15 residues. V lost 2 bases to trimming and J lost 7 bases, with 15 bases between them. From germline, CDR1 is LNHDA and CDR2 SQIVND (reference sequence). Measured with immunoSEQ multiplex PCR; TCRdb has only the in-frame clones, and not every one. The sample yields about 110,000 clones, about 90% seen once. These data are taken from a study of Tregs in tolerant kidney transplant recipients. Here the sequenced sample was CD4+ T cells from blood, taken before the transplant. The J gene is TRBJ2-1, the V gene TRBV19; possibly TRBD2 for D (6 bases). The receptor was derived from a human donor who received a combined kidney and bone marrow transplant. As DNA, the CDR3 is TGTGCCAGTAGTATATCGGCGGGGCGGACTAATGAGCAGTTCTTC. It encodes CASSISAGRTNEQFF. Looking up the rest from reference TRBV19 and TRBJ2-1 gives the full variable domain: DGGITQSPKYLFRKEGQNVTLSCEQNLNHDAMYWYRQDPGQGLRLIYYSQIVNDFQKGDIAEGYSVSREKKESFPLTVTSAQKNPTAFYLCASSISAGRTNEQFFGPGTRLTVL.